These T cell receptor beta chains were read from a single sample in a study of cytomegalovirus exposure and HLA in healthy donors. This table comes from immunoSEQ multiplex PCR, and its TCRdb copy is limited to in-frame clones, with some not included. This sample has about 120,000 clones; around 80% occur once, and the top ten carry 2% to 2.5%. The material sequenced was PBMCs. Source of these receptors: a man between 25 and 39 years old in good health and CMV-seronegative. Both conserved end residues are part of each CDR3. The D gene is left open where the match is weak. Clone size appears in some rows only: once, few, many, or a class for an expanded clone.

>TRBV2|NA|TRBJ1-6|TRBD1|15
CASKGSGQINSPLHF
TGTGCCAGCAAGGGTTCGGGACAGATTAATTCACCCCTCCACTTT
>TRBV28|NA|TRBJ2-3|NA|17
CASSLVRVWGDADTQYF
TGTGCCAGCAGTTTAGTTCGTGTGTGGGGGGACGCAGATACGCAGTATTTT
>TRBV5-1|NA|TRBJ2-7|NA|13
CASSAGTRDRQYF
TGCGCCAGCAGCGCCGGGACGCGGGACAGGCAGTACTTC
>TRBV5-1|NA|TRBJ2-1|TRBD1|17
CASSFPAETGAYNEQFF
TGCGCCAGCAGCTTTCCAGCGGAGACAGGGGCTTACAATGAGCAGTTCTTC
>TRBV7-6|few|TRBJ1-4|NA|12
CASSTRNEKLFF
TGTGCCAGCAGCACGCGTAATGAAAAACTGTTTTTT
>TRBV2|NA|TRBJ2-5|NA|16
CASSETGRGIQETQYF
TGTGCCAGCAGTGAGACCGGTCGGGGGATCCAAGAGACCCAGTACTTC
>TRBV19|NA|TRBJ1-4|TRBD1|14
CASSIKGASEKLFF
TGTGCCAGTAGTATAAAGGGGGCAAGTGAAAAACTGTTTTTT
>TRBV5-1|NA|TRBJ2-3|NA|15
CASSLWREFTDTQYF
TGCGCCAGCAGCTTATGGAGGGAGTTCACAGATACGCAGTATTTT
>TRBV15|NA|TRBJ1-6|NA|18
CATSRDYRERLFNSPLHF
TGTGCCACCAGCAGAGATTATCGGGAGAGGCTTTTCAATTCACCCCTCCACTTT
>TRBV28|NA|TRBJ2-1|NA|13
CASSLGGYNEQFF
TGTGCCAGCAGTTTGGGGGGATACAATGAGCAGTTCTTC
>TRBV19|NA|TRBJ1-5|NA|14
CASSREVGNQPQHF
TGTGCCAGTAGTAGGGAGGTGGGCAATCAGCCCCAGCATTTT
>TRBV28|once|TRBJ2-1|TRBD1|15
CASTQGASDYNEQFF
TGTGCCAGCACGCAGGGGGCGTCCGACTACAATGAGCAGTTCTTC
>TRBV20-1|NA|TRBJ2-1|NA|11
CSARVGRDGFF
TGCAGTGCTAGAGTGGGCAGGGATGGGTTCTTC
>TRBV7-6|NA|TRBJ1-4|NA|17
CASSLEKVWGVGEKLFF
TGTGCCAGCAGCTTAGAAAAGGTGTGGGGGGTAGGTGAAAAACTGTTTTTT
>TRBV7-2|NA|TRBJ2-7|TRBD1|15
CASSPAGTVSYEQYF
TGTGCCAGCAGCCCCGCCGGGACAGTCTCCTACGAGCAGTACTTC
>TRBV20-1|few|TRBJ2-3|NA|11
CSQGAKDTQYF
TGCAGTCAGGGTGCGAAAGATACGCAGTATTTT
>TRBV7-2|once|TRBJ2-6|TRBD1|17
CASSSRGSRSGANVLTF
TGTGCCAGCAGCTCCAGGGGGAGCCGCTCTGGGGCCAACGTCCTGACTTTC
>TRBV11-2|NA|TRBJ2-3|NA|16
CASSLARVLRTDTQYF
TGTGCCAGCAGCTTAGCTCGGGTTCTTCGCACAGATACGCAGTATTTT
>TRBV4-3|NA|TRBJ2-3|NA|18
CASSQVPPGSYGTDTQYF
TGCGCCAGCAGCCAAGTTCCTCCAGGGTCCTATGGCACAGATACGCAGTATTTT
>TRBV10-2|once|TRBJ2-5|NA|13
CASSQPSPRARYF
TGCGCCAGCAGCCAGCCCTCTCCGCGAGCGCGGTACTTC
>TRBV2|NA|TRBJ2-7|NA|14
CASSIPGTSYEQYF
TGTGCCAGCAGTATACCCGGGACATCCTACGAGCAGTACTTC
>TRBV6-1|once|TRBJ2-7|TRBD2|15
CASSEASGAAYEQYF
TGTGCCAGCAGTGAAGCTAGCGGGGCGGCATACGAGCAGTACTTC